Given below is one T cell receptor beta chain in context. These data come from a study of blood T cell repertoires in COVID-19. The length of the CDR3 is 14 residues. CDR1 MNHEY and CDR2 SVGAGI come from the germline V gene. The ends were cut back, 8 bases at V and 0 bases at J, with 13 bases in the middle. Profiled with immunoSEQ multiplex PCR; TCRdb holds only in-frame clones, not every one. The sample lists under 200,000 clones, about 83% seen once, with 10% in the top ten. This chain joins TRBV6-5 and TRBJ1-2; D not resolved. The sequence was collected from a woman aged 70 to 79 with COVID-19, enrolled during active disease. Sequenced sample: peripheral blood. CDR3: CASLRTLTNYGYTF. The CDR3 nucleotides are TGTGCCAGCCTACGGACTCTAACTAACTATGGCTACACCTTC.